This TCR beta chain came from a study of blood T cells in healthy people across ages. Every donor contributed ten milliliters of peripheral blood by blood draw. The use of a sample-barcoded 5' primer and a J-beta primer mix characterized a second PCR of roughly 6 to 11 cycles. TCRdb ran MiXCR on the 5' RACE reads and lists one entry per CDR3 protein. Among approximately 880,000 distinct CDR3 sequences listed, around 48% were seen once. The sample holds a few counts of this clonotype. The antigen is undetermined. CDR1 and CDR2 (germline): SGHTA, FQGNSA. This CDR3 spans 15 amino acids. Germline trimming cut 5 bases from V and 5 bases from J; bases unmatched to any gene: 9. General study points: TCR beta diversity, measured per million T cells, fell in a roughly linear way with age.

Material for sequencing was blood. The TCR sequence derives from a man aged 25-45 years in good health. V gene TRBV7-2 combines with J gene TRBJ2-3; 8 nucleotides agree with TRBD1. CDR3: CASSETRTGIDTQYF. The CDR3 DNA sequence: TGTGCCAGCAGCGAGACCCGGACAGGGATAGATACGCAGTATTTT.